These T cell receptor beta chains were read from a single sample in a study of OX40 agonist ivuxolimab in advanced cancers. Generated by immunoSEQ multiplex PCR, the TCRdb table keeps only in-frame clones and is missing some. Among under 80,000 clones, 80% to 95% were seen once, and the ten largest hold 10%. The source was CD4+ or CD8+ T cells sorted from blood, collected in a trial of the OX40 agonist ivuxolimab. The receptors were sampled from an adult with an advanced solid tumor such as melanoma, head and neck, liver or kidney cancer. Both conserved end residues are part of each CDR3. Fields, in order: D gene, clone size, J gene, V gene, CDR3 DNA, CDR3 protein. A D gene is named only where the DNA matches it firmly. Size is omitted from some rows. Given values are once, few, many or a class for expanded clones.

>.|.|TRBJ1-3|TRBV9
TGTGCCAGCAGCGTCTCACACTCTGGAAACACCATATATTTT
CASSVSHSGNTIYF
>TRBD2|.|TRBJ2-3|TRBV4-1
TGCGCCAGCAGCCAGTCTAGCGGGGGGATTACAGATACGCAGTATTTT
CASSQSSGGITDTQYF
>.|.|TRBJ2-2|TRBV7-2
TGTGCCAGCAGCTTAAAGGGGGCCGGGGAGCTGTTTTTT
CASSLKGAGELFF
>.|.|TRBJ2-2|TRBV27
TGTGCCAGCCTAGAGGGGGGGGCCGGGGAGCTGTTTTTT
CASLEGGAGELFF
>TRBD2|.|TRBJ2-1|TRBV2
TGTGCCAGCAGTGAGCGGGGGGACTACAATGAGCAGTTCTTC
CASSERGDYNEQFF
>.|.|TRBJ2-3|TRBV12-5
TGTGCTAGTGGTTTGAGGGGGTCTAGCACAGATACGCAGTATTTT
CASGLRGSSTDTQYF
>TRBD1|once|TRBJ1-2|TRBV29-1
TGCAGCGTTGACTGGGACAGCTATGGCTACACCTTC
CSVDWDSYGYTF
>.|.|TRBJ2-3|TRBV7-9
TGTGCCAGCAGCCTCAGCACAGATACGCAGTATTTT
CASSLSTDTQYF
>.|few|TRBJ1-6|TRBV6-6
TGTGCCAGCAGTTACTCACAGGAAGGTTCACCCCTCCACTTT
CASSYSQEGSPLHF
>.|once|TRBJ2-6|TRBV21-1
TGTGCCAGCAGCGAGAAGAGGAGATGCTCTGGGGCCAACGTCCTGACTTTC
CASSEKRRCSGANVLTF
>TRBD1|.|TRBJ1-3|TRBV28
TGTGCCAGCAGTTTAACTGGGACAGGGGGCCTGAGCTCTGGAAACACCATATATTTT
CASSLTGTGGLSSGNTIYF
>TRBD1|.|TRBJ1-2|TRBV30
TGTGCCTGGAATCTCCCCGGACAGGAATATGGCTACACCTTC
CAWNLPGQEYGYTF
>TRBD2|once|TRBJ2-7|TRBV27
TGTGCCAGCAGTTTCGGGACTAGCGTGGGAGAGCAGTACTTC
CASSFGTSVGEQYF
>TRBD1|.|TRBJ2-7|TRBV7-6
TGTGCCAGCAGTTTCCTAGAACCGGGACAGGGAGCCGAGCAGTACTTC
CASSFLEPGQGAEQYF
>.|.|TRBJ2-7|TRBV4-3
TGCGCCAGCAGCCAATCGCGTCGGGGGGCCGCCGAGCAGTACTTC
CASSQSRRGAAEQYF
>.|.|TRBJ2-7|TRBV28
TGTGCCATGGGATTGGGACACAATGGATTTAACTACGAGCAGTACTTC
CAMGLGHNGFNYEQYF
>.|few|TRBJ1-2|TRBV13
TGTGCCAGCGACCTCCTGGGGGGGTCACAAAACTATGGCTACACCTTC
CASDLLGGSQNYGYTF
>.|few|TRBJ1-1|TRBV30
TGTGCCTGGAGTGATTTCACTGAAGCTTTCTTT
CAWSDFTEAFF